These T cell receptor beta chains were read from a single sample in a study of T cells in Graves' hyperthyroidism and ophthalmopathy. TCRdb re-called the multiplex PCR reads through MiXCR, storing one row per CDR3 protein. The data hold around 570,000 distinct CDR3 sequences, with 15% to 20% observed a single time. The specimen sequenced was blood. These receptors all stem from a man aged 35 to 55 with Graves' ophthalmopathy. CDR3s include the opening cysteine and the closing phenylalanine or tryptophan. A D gene is named only where the DNA matches it firmly. Clone size, where shown, is once, few, many, or a class for clones that have expanded.

D gene | J gene | V gene | clone size | CDR3 DNA | CDR3 protein
NA | TRBJ2-3 | TRBV18 | few | TGTGCCAGCTCACCAGGTTTGGAGTTCAGCACAGATACGCAGTATTTT | CASSPGLEFSTDTQYF
NA | TRBJ1-1 | TRBV30 | many | TGTGCCTGGATGGAACAGGTAAACACTGAAGCTTTCTTT | CAWMEQVNTEAFF
TRBD2 | TRBJ2-3 | TRBV9 | few | TGTGCCAGCAGCGTAGGAGGCGGGGGGGCCCCCAAAGATACGCAGTATTTT | CASSVGGGGAPKDTQYF
NA | TRBJ2-5 | TRBV11-2 | NA | TGTGCCAGCAGCTCACAAGGGACTTGGAGACAAGAGACCCAGTACTTC | CASSSQGTWRQETQYF
NA | TRBJ2-7 | TRBV4-1 | many | TGCGCCAGCAGCCAAGTGGGGGACACGATTGGGGAGCAGTACTTC | CASSQVGDTIGEQYF
NA | TRBJ1-5 | TRBV4-2 | few | TGTGCCAGCAGCCAAGACAGGGGCCGCAATCAGCCCCAGCATTTT | CASSQDRGRNQPQHF
NA | TRBJ2-1 | TRBV5-6 | NA | TGTGCCAGCAGCTCCTTCGGCGGGACAGCCATCAATGAGCAGTTCTTC | CASSSFGGTAINEQFF
TRBD2 | TRBJ2-3 | TRBV6-1 | many | TGTGCCAGCAGTGACGGACTAGCGGGGGTCCCAGATACGCAGTATTTT | CASSDGLAGVPDTQYF
TRBD1 | TRBJ1-1 | TRBV12-5 | few | TGTGCTAGTGGTCGGGGACAGGGAAACACTGAAGCTTTCTTT | CASGRGQGNTEAFF
NA | TRBJ2-2 | TRBV6-2/TRBV6-3 | NA | TGTGCCAGCAGGGGGGCGGTCGGGGAGCTGTTTTTT | CASRGAVGELFF
NA | TRBJ2-7 | TRBV25-1 | few | TGTGCCAGCAGTGGAGGGGTCGACGAGCAGTACTTC | CASSGGVDEQYF
NA | TRBJ2-5 | TRBV6-1 | NA | TGTGCCAGCGATGGGGCGGTGGGCGAGACCCAGTACTTC | CASDGAVGETQYF
TRBD2 | TRBJ2-1 | TRBV5-6 | few | TGTGCCAGCAGCTTGGCGGGAGGGAAATCTTTGTTGCCCTACAATGAGCAGTTCTTC | CASSLAGGKSLLPYNEQFF
NA | TRBJ2-1 | TRBV9 | few | TGTGCCAGCAGCGTAAGTTGGGCAATATTCAATGAGCAGTTCTTC | CASSVSWAIFNEQFF
NA | TRBJ2-3 | TRBV6-1 | few | TGTGCCAGCAGTTTAGGGCTTATGTATACAGATACGCAGTATTTT | CASSLGLMYTDTQYF
NA | TRBJ1-2 | TRBV29-1 | NA | TGCAGCGTTGATGATCAGGGGCTTAACTATGGCTACACCTTC | CSVDDQGLNYGYTF
TRBD2 | TRBJ2-7 | TRBV3-1 | many | TGTGCCAGCAGCCAAGGACTAGCTGAATTCTACGAGCAGTACTTC | CASSQGLAEFYEQYF
NA | TRBJ1-2 | TRBV13 | few | TGTGCCAGCAGCCCCCCCGGGCCCCTGGGCTACACCTTC | CASSPPGPLGYTF
TRBD1 | TRBJ1-5 | TRBV19 | few | TGTGCCAGTAGGCACGGAGACAGGGGCTCCAATCAGCCCCAGCATTTT | CASRHGDRGSNQPQHF
TRBD1 | TRBJ1-1 | TRBV29-1 | NA | TGCAGCGTTCGAGTCAGGGGGGAGACTGAAGCTTTCTTT | CSVRVRGETEAFF
NA | TRBJ2-1 | TRBV27 | many | TGTGCCAGCAGTTTGAAGGTTGGAAGGTCCGCTGAGCAGTTCTTC | CASSLKVGRSAEQFF
NA | TRBJ2-7 | TRBV12-3/TRBV12-4 | many | TGTGCCAGCAGTTTAGCACGGCGGAGCTACGAGCAGTACTTC | CASSLARRSYEQYF